The clone carrying this TCR beta chain was observed a handful of times. Its antigen is undetermined. As for time point: pre-sensitization, week 0. As for treatment: therapeutic diphenylcyclopropenone sensitization with weekly scalp DPC. During construction of the library, unique molecular identifiers were attached to individual cDNA molecules for quantitative, reproducible TCR counting. MiXCR was run by TCRdb on the RACE reads, yielding one entry per CDR3 protein. The table has some 300,000 distinct CDR3 sequences, about 5% seen once. Germline V gene sequence: CDR1 MNHEY, CDR2 SVGAGI. The V end was cut by 6 bases, the J end by 6 bases, with 21 bases between. CDR3 length: 15 amino acids. The record originates from a study of human T cells and chemical hapten exposure. Background on the study: Predominantly women, the patients had alopecia areata, totalis or universalis.

Study results and limitations: TCRs exceeding 1 in 1000 frequency stayed unchanged with DPC sensitization.

The receptor was isolated from a woman aged 18-29 years with alopecia areata. Some clones in this sample may be carry-over from other donors' samples. Here the sequenced sample was whole blood, taken in connection with sensitization to the hapten diphenylcyclopropenone (DPC). The chain combines TRBV6-5 with TRBJ2-7; possible D gene TRBD1, 6 bases. The CDR3 DNA sequence: TGTGCCAGCAGGCCCACCGGGACATCCCGGGGCGAGCAGTACTTC. It translates to CASRPTGTSRGEQYF.